A single TCR beta chain is shown here with its context. Profiling relied on immunoSEQ multiplex PCR, and the TCRdb table lists in-frame clones only, not all of them. This repertoire shows about 85,000 clones, roughly 94% found once; its top ten account for 0.25% to 0.3%. The data belong to a study of technical replicates of blood from a handful of donors. With 1 base clipped from V and 7 bases from J, the junction kept 7 bases outside the gene matches. The V gene's germline CDR1 is SGHVS and CDR2 FNYEAQ. The CDR3 sequence is 15 residues long. Sequenced sample: T cells isolated from PBMCs. V is TRBV7-6 and J is TRBJ1-3; 7 positions match TRBD1. The origin of this receptor is a human donor in good health. CDR3 amino acids: CASSLGEQQGNTIYF. CDR3 DNA sequence: TGTGCCAGCAGCTTAGGCGAGCAACAGGGGAACACCATATATTTT.